Sequencing of this TCR beta chain was carried out in a study of T cell responses to AZD1222 COVID-19 vaccine. This CDR3 is 13 amino acids long. CDR1 is SGHTA and CDR2 is FQGNSA in the germline V gene. J was trimmed by 0 bases and V by 6 bases; bases with no gene match: 0. The assay was immunoSEQ multiplex PCR, and TCRdb's table has in-frame clones only and misses some. The sample lists around 130,000 clones, around 91% occurring once. This clonotype was obtained from an adult in good health. The starting material was peripheral blood, obtained on day 0 of AZD1222 vaccination. The chain carries TRBV7-2 and TRBJ1-1; TRBD1 aligns across 8 bases. DNA for the CDR3: TGTGCCAGCAGGACAGGGGTGAACACTGAAGCTTTCTTT. Its translation: CASRTGVNTEAFF.